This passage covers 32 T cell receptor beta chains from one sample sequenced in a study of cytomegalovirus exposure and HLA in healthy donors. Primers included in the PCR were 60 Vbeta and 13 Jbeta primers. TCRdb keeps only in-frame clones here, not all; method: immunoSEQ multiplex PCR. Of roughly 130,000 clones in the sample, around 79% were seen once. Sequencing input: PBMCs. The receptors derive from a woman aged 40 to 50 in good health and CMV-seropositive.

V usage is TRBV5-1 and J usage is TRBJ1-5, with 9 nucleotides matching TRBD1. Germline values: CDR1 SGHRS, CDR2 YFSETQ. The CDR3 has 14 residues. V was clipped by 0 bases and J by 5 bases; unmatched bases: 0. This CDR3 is CASSLGQGDQPQHF. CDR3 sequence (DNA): TGCGCCAGCAGCTTGGGACAGGGGGATCAGCCCCAGCATTTT. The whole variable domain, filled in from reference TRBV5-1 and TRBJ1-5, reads KAGVTQTPRYLIKTRGQQVTLSCSPISGHRSVSWYQQTPGQGLQFLFEYFSETQRNKGNFPGRFSGRQFSNSRSEMNVSTLELGDSALYLCASSLGQGDQPQHFGDGTRLSIL.

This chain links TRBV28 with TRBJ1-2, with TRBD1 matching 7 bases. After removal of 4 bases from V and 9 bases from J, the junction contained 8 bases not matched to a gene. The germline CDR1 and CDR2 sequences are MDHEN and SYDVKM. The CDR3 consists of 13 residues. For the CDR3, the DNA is TGTGCCAGCAGTTCGACAGGGCTACTGAGCTACACCTTC. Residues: CASSSTGLLSYTF.

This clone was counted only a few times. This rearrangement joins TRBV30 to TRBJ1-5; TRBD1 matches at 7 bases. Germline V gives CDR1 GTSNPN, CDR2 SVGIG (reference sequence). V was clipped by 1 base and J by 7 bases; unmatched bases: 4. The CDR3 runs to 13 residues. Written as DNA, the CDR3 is TGTGCCTGGAGTGACAGGGGTGGACAGCCCCAGCATTTT. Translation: CAWSDRGGQPQHF.

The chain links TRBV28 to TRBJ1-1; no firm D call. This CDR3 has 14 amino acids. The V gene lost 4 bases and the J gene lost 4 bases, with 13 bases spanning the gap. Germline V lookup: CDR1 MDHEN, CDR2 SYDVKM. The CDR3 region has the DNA TGTGCCAGCAGTTCCTCGGAGGGTCGCACTGAAGCTTTCTTT. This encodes CASSSSEGRTEAFF.

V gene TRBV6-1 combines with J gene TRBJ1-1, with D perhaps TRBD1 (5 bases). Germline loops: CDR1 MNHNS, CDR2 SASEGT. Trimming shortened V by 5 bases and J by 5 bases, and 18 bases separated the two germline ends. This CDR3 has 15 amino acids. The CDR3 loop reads CASSPLGGEKTEAFF. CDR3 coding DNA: TGTGCCAGCAGTCCCCTGGGGGGGGAGAAGACTGAAGCTTTCTTT.

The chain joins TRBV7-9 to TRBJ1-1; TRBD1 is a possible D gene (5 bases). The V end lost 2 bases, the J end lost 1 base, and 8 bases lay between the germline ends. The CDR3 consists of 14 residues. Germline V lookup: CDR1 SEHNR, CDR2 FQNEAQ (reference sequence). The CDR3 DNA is TGTGCCAGCAGCTTATACCAGGGGAACACTGAAGCTTTCTTT. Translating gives CASSLYQGNTEAFF.

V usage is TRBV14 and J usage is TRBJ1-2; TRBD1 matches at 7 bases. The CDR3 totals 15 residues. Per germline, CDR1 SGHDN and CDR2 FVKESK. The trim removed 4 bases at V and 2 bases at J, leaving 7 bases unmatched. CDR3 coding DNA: TGTGCCAGCAGCCCGATCGGGACAGTGAACTATGGCTACACCTTC. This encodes CASSPIGTVNYGYTF.

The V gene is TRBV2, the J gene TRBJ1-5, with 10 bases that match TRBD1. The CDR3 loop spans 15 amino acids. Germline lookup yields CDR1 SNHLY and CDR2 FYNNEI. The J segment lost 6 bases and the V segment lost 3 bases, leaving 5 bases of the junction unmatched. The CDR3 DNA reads TGTGCCAGCAGTGACCGGACAGGGGGAAGTCAGCCCCAGCATTTT. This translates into CASSDRTGGSQPQHF.

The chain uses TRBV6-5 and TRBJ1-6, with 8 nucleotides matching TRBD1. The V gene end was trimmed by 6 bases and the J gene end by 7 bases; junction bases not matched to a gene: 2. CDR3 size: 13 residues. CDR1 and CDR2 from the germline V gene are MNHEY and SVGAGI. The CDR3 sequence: CASRQGANSPLHF. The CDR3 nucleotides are TGTGCCAGCAGGCAGGGGGCAAATTCACCCCTCCACTTT.

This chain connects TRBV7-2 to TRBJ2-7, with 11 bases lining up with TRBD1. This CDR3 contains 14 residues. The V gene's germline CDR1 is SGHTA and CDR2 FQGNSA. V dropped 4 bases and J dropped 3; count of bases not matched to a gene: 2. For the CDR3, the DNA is TGTGCCAGCAGCTCCGGGACAGGGGGCTACGAGCAGTACTTC. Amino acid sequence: CASSSGTGGYEQYF.

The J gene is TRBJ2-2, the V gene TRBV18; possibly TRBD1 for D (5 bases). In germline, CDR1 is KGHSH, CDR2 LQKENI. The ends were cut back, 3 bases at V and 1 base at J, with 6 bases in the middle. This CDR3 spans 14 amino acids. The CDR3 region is CASSPQGNTGELFF. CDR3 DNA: TGTGCCAGCTCACCTCAGGGGAACACCGGGGAGCTGTTTTTT.

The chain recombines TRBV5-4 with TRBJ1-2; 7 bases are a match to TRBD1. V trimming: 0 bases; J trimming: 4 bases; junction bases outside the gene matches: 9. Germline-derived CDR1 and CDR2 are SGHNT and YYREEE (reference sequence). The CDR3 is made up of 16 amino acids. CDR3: CASSLGMGTDIYGYTF. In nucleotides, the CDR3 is TGTGCCAGCAGCTTGGGTATGGGGACAGACATCTATGGCTACACCTTC.

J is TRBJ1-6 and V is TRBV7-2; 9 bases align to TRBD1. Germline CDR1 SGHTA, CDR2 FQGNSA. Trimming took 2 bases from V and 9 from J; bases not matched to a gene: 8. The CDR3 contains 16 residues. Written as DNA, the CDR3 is TGTGCCAGCAGCTTAAGGCCAACAGGGGGCCTTTCACCCCTCCACTTT. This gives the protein CASSLRPTGGLSPLHF. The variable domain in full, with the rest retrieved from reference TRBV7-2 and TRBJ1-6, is GAGVSQSPSNKVTEKGKDVELRCDPISGHTALYWYRQSLGQGLEFLIYFQGNSAPDKSGLPSDRFSAERTGGSVSTLTIQRTQQEDSAVYLCASSLRPTGGLSPLHFGNGTRLTVT.

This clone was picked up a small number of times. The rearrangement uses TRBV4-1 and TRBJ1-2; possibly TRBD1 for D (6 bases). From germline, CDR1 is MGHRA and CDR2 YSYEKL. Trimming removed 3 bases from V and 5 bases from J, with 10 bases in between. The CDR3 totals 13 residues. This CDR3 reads CASSQGQGYGYTF. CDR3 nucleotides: TGCGCCAGCAGCCAGGGGCAGGGGTATGGCTACACCTTC.

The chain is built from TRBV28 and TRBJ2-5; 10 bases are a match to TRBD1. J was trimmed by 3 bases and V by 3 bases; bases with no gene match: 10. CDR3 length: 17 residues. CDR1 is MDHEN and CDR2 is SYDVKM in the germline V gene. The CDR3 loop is CASSLVPGTGDEETQYF. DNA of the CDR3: TGTGCCAGCAGTTTGGTTCCCGGGACAGGGGACGAAGAGACCCAGTACTTC.

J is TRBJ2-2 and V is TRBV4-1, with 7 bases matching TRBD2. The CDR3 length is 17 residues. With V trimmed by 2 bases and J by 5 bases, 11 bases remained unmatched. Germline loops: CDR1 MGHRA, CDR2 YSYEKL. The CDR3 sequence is CASSQNLAERGTGELFF. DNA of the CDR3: TGCGCCAGCAGCCAAAACCTAGCGGAGAGAGGAACCGGGGAGCTGTTTTTT.

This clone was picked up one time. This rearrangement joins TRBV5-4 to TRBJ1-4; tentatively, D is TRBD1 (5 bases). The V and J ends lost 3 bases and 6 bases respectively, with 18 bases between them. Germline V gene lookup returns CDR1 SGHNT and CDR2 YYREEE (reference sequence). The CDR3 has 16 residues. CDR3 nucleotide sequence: TGTGCCAGCAGCTGGGGGGGTGGGGGGATCGATGAAAAACTGTTTTTT. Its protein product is CASSWGGGGIDEKLFF.

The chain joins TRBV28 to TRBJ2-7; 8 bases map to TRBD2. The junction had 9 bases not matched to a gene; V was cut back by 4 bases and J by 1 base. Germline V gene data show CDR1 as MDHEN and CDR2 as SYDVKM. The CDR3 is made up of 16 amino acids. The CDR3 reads CASSSSSAGESYEQYF. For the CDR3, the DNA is TGTGCCAGCAGTTCCTCCTCAGCGGGAGAGTCCTACGAGCAGTACTTC.

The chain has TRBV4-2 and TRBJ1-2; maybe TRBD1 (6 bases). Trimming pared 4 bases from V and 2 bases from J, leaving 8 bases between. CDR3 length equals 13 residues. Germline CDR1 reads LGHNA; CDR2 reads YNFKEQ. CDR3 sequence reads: CASSPGENYGYTF. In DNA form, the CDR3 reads TGTGCCAGCAGCCCAGGGGAGAACTATGGCTACACCTTC.

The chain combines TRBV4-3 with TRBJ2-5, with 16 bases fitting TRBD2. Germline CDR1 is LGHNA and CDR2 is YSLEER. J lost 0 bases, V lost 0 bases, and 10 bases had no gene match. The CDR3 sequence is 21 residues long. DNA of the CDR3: TGCGCCAGCAGCCAAGATAGGACCGCGGGACTAGCGGGGGGGAACCAAGAGACCCAGTACTTC. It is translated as CASSQDRTAGLAGGNQETQYF.

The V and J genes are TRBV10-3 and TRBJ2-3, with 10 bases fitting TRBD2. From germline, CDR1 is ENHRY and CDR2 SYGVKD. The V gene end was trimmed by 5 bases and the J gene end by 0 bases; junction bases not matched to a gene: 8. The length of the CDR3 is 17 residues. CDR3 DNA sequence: TGTGCCATCAGTCGGACTAGCGGAATTCCTAGCACAGATACGCAGTATTTT. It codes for CAISRTSGIPSTDTQYF.

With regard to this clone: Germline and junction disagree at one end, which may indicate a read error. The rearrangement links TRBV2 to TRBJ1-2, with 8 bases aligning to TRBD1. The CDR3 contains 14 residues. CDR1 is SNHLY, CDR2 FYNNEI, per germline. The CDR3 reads CASSEVQGTGGYTF. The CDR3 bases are TGTGCCAGCAGCGAAGTACAGGGGACAGGCGGCTACACCTTC.

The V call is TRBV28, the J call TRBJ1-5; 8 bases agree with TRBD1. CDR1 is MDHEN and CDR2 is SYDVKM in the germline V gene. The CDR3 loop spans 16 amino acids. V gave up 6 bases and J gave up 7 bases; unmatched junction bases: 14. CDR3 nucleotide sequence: TGTGCCAGCAGGGTTAAAGGACAGGGCGGTCGGCAGCCCCAGCATTTT. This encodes CASRVKGQGGRQPQHF.

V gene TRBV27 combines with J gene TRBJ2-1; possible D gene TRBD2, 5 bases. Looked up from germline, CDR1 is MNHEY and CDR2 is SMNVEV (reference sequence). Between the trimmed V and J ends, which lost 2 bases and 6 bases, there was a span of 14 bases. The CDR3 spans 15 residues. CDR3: CASSLRGFLSNEQFF. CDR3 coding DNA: TGTGCCAGCAGTTTACGGGGATTTCTCTCCAATGAGCAGTTCTTC.

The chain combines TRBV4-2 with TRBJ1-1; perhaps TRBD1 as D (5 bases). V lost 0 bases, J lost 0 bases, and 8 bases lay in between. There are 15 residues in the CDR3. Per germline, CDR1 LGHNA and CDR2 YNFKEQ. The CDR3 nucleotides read TGTGCCAGCAGCCAAGACCCGACAGTGAACACTGAAGCTTTCTTT. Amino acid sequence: CASSQDPTVNTEAFF.

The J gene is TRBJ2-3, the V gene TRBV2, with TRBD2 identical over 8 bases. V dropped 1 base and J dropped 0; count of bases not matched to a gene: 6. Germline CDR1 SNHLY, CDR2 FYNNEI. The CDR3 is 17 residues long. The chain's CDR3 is CASSEELADPSTDTQYF. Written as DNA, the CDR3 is TGTGCCAGCAGTGAAGAACTAGCGGACCCTAGCACAGATACGCAGTATTTT. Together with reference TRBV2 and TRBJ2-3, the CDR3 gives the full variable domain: EPEVTQTPSHQVTQMGQEVILRCVPISNHLYFYWYRQILGQKVEFLVSFYNNEISEKSEIFDDQFSVERPDGSNFTLKIRSTKLEDSAMYFCASSEELADPSTDTQYFGPGTRLTVL.

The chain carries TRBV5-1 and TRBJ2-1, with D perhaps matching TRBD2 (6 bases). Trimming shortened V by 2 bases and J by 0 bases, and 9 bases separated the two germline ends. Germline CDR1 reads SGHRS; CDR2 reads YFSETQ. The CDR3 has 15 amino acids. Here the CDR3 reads CASSFGGSSYNEQFF. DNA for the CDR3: TGCGCCAGCAGCTTCGGGGGAAGCTCCTACAATGAGCAGTTCTTC.

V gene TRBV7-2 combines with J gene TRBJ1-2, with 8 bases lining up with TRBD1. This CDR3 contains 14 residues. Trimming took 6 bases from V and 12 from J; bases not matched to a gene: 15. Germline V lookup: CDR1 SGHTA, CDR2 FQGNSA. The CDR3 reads CASRETGTGLSDTF. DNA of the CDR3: TGTGCCAGCAGGGAAACCGGGACAGGTCTGTCCGACACCTTC. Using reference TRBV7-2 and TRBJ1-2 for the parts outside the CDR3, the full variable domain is GAGVSQSPSNKVTEKGKDVELRCDPISGHTALYWYRQSLGQGLEFLIYFQGNSAPDKSGLPSDRFSAERTGGSVSTLTIQRTQQEDSAVYLCASRETGTGLSDTFGSGTRLTVV.

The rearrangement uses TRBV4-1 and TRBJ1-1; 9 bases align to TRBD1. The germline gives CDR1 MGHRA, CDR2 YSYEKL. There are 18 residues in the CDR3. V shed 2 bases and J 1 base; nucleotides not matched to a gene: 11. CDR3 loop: CASSQHTIWDRENTEAFF. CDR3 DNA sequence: TGCGCCAGCAGCCAACATACGATATGGGACAGGGAGAACACTGAAGCTTTCTTT.

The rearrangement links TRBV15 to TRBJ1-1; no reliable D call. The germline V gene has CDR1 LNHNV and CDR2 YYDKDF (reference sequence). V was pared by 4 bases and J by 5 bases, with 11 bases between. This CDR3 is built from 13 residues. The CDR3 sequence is CATSISRATEAFF. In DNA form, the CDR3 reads TGTGCCACCAGCATTTCTAGAGCGACTGAAGCTTTCTTT.

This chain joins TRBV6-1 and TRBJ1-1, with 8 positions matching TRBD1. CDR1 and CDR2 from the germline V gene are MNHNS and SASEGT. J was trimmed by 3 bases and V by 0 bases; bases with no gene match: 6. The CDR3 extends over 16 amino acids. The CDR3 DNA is TGTGCCAGCAGTGAAGCTGGGTACAGGGGGGACACTGAAGCTTTCTTT. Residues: CASSEAGYRGDTEAFF.

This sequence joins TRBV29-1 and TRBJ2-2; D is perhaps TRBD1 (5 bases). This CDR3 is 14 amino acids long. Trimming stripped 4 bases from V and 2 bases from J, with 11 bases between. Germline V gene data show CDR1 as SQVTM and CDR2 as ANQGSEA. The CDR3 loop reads CSVGWRTNTGELFF. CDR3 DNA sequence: TGCAGCGTTGGGTGGCGGACAAACACCGGGGAGCTGTTTTTT.